The following is a T cell receptor (beta chain) sequence with its context. The antigen remains undetermined. The CDR3 runs to 15 residues. The V and J ends lost 1 base and 5 bases respectively, with 14 bases between them. CDR1 is SGHNT, CDR2 YYREEE, per germline (reference sequence). This table comes from immunoSEQ multiplex PCR, and its TCRdb copy is limited to in-frame clones, with some not included. Here the sample spans roughly 2.2 million clones, 92% being singletons. This sample is part of a study of shared clonotypes between healthy human individuals. Study findings and constraints: It was only blood that was sampled, and tissue repertoires likely differ.

Sequencing was performed on naive CD4+ T cells from PBMCs. Subset reported: CD45RA+ positively selected. The genes are TRBV5-4 and TRBJ2-3; possibly TRBD1 or TRBD2 for D (6 bases each). The sequence came from a man between 18 and 29 years old in good health. Some clones in this sample may be carry-over from other donors' samples. This CDR3 reads CASSLYGGLGDTQYF. The CDR3 DNA sequence: TGTGCCAGCAGCTTGTATGGGGGGCTCGGAGATACGCAGTATTTT.